Shown below are 25 T cell receptor beta chains from a single sample sequenced in a study of beta chain features in type 1 diabetes. Reverse transcription of all isolated RNA meant that expressed TCRB transcripts were sequenced. Clones were sequenced by immunoSEQ multiplex PCR, and TCRdb holds only the in-frame ones, with some missing. The sample consists of about 160,000 clones, 7% to 10% of them appearing once. The sequenced sample consisted of central memory CD4+ T cells from blood. These receptors came from a woman aged 18-30 years in good health.

The chain employs TRBV5-1 and TRBJ2-2; D perhaps matches TRBD1 (5 bases). Trimming took off 2 bases at V and 5 bases at J, with 10 bases between the two ends. The CDR3 extends over 14 amino acids. CDR1 and CDR2 from the germline V gene are SGHRS and YFSETQ. This chain's CDR3 is CASSFGQGTGELFF. CDR3 DNA sequence: TGCGCCAGCAGCTTTGGTCAGGGTACCGGGGAGCTGTTTTTT.

This clone was seen more than once but under ten times. The rearrangement joins TRBV28 to TRBJ1-5; D is unresolved. Trimming took 4 bases from V and 5 from J, leaving 3 bases between them. The CDR3 has 11 amino acids. CDR1 MDHEN and CDR2 SYDVKM come from the germline V gene. The CDR3 loop reads CASSSYQPQHF. The CDR3 DNA sequence: TGTGCCAGCAGTTCATATCAGCCCCAGCATTTT.

This clone was recorded many times. This chain connects TRBV19 to TRBJ1-2, with 7 nucleotides matching TRBD1. Germline assignment: CDR1 LNHDA and CDR2 SQIVND (reference sequence). The junction had 9 bases not matched to a gene; V was cut back by 4 bases and J by 7 bases. The CDR3 loop spans 14 amino acids. CDR3 sequence (DNA): TGTGCCAGTAGTACGGGACAGTCCGGACGTGGCTACACCTTC. Residues: CASSTGQSGRGYTF.

The chain couples TRBV6-4 to TRBJ1-5, with 11 bases fitting TRBD1. Trimming took 2 bases from V and 2 from J; bases not matched to a gene: 11. CDR3 length: 19 amino acids. Germline CDR1 and CDR2: MRHNA and SNTAGT. The chain's CDR3 is CASSDTRTGGLIGNQPQHF. CDR3 in DNA: TGTGCCAGCAGTGACACTCGGACAGGGGGCCTAATTGGCAATCAGCCCCAGCATTTT.

The genes are TRBV5-1 and TRBJ1-1, with TRBD1 matching over 9 bases. The V segment lost 5 bases and the J segment 1 base; nucleotides outside the gene matches: 3. From germline, CDR1 is SGHRS and CDR2 YFSETQ. The CDR3 is 14 amino acids. CDR3 residues: CASRTGQGNTEAFF. CDR3 nucleotide sequence: TGCGCCAGCAGGACGGGACAGGGGAACACTGAAGCTTTCTTT.

V usage is TRBV7-2 and J usage is TRBJ1-2; TRBD1 might be the D (5 bases). The germline V and J ends were trimmed by 5 bases and 7 bases, with 17 bases remaining between them. This CDR3 has 14 amino acids. Germline V gene lookup returns CDR1 SGHTA and CDR2 FQGNSA. In DNA, the CDR3 is TGTGCCAGCAGCCCTATGGAGGGACCTCTTGGCTACACCTTC. Residues: CASSPMEGPLGYTF.

The gene calls are TRBV7-9 and TRBJ2-1; 11 bases map to TRBD2. V was clipped by 1 base and J by 9 bases; unmatched bases: 2. This CDR3 spans 14 amino acids. From germline, CDR1 is SEHNR and CDR2 FQNEAQ (reference sequence). The CDR3: CASSLVAGGFEQFF. In DNA form, the CDR3 reads TGTGCCAGCAGCTTAGTAGCGGGGGGGTTTGAGCAGTTCTTC.

This clone was found a few times. Distinct nucleotide sequences in the sample also encode this CDR3. The V call is TRBV5-6, the J call TRBJ2-5; no definite D call. Trimming took off 1 base at V and 2 bases at J, with 3 bases between the two ends. CDR3 length: 12 amino acids. CDR1 SGHDT and CDR2 YYEEEE come from the germline V gene. The CDR3 sequence: CASSLQQETQYF. CDR3 nucleotide sequence: TGTGCCAGCAGCTTGCAGCAAGAGACCCAGTACTTC.

Comments on this clone: With only one base between it and a far larger clone, this is likely a read error. This sample includes further DNA sequences coding for the same CDR3. This rearrangement joins TRBV7-9 to TRBJ2-5, with no clear D. This CDR3 has 11 residues. V lost 2 bases and J lost 5, with 3 bases in between. Germline V CDR1 and CDR2: SEHNR, FQNEAQ (reference sequence). The CDR3 here is CASSLQETQYF. In DNA form, the CDR3 reads TGTGCCAGCAGCTTACAGGAGACCCAGTACTTC. Full variable domain (rest looked up from reference TRBV7-9 and TRBJ2-5): DTGVSQNPRHKITKRGQNVTFRCDPISEHNRLYWYRQTLGQGPEFLTYFQNEAQLEKSRLLSDRFSAERPKGSFSTLEIQRTEQGDSAMYLCASSLQETQYFGPGTRLLVL.

The CDR3 region is CASNRLAYDYEQYF. DNA of the CDR3: TGTGCCAGCAACCGACTAGCGTATGACTACGAGCAGTACTTC. The chain carries TRBV2 and TRBJ2-7, with 8 bases aligning to TRBD2. V lost 7 bases to trimming and J lost 3 bases; unmatched junction nucleotides: 8. CDR3 length equals 14 residues. Germline CDR1 reads SNHLY; CDR2 reads FYNNEI.

This clone came up a few times. The chain recombines TRBV9 with TRBJ2-1; 9 nucleotides align to TRBD2. After removal of 6 bases from V and 9 bases from J, the junction contained 16 bases not matched to a gene. The CDR3 runs 16 residues. Germline-derived CDR1 and CDR2 are SGDLS and YYNGEE. DNA of the CDR3: TGTGCCAGCACCGCACGAGGGGGCGGGGGGGAATCTGAGCAGTTCTTC. Its translation is CASTARGGGGESEQFF.

The chain combines TRBV6-1 with TRBJ1-1, with D possibly being TRBD1 (6 bases). The V and J ends lost 7 bases and 1 base respectively, with 10 bases between them. Germline CDR1 MNHNS, CDR2 SASEGT. The CDR3 totals 13 residues. The CDR3 spells CASTSTGNTEAFF. For the CDR3, the DNA is TGTGCCAGCACCTCGACAGGGAACACTGAAGCTTTCTTT.

This clone was observed a handful of times. The chain joins TRBV15 to TRBJ2-7; 8 bases fit TRBD2. Germline V gives CDR1 LNHNV, CDR2 YYDKDF (reference sequence). After removal of 6 bases from V and 3 bases from J, the junction contained 7 bases not matched to a gene. The CDR3 loop spans 14 amino acids. CDR3 nucleotide sequence: TGTGCCACCAGACCGACTAGCGCTGACTACGAGCAGTACTTC. Its translation is CATRPTSADYEQYF. Full variable domain (outside the CDR3, taken from reference TRBV15 and TRBJ2-7): DAMVIQNPRYQVTQFGKPVTLSCSQTLNHNVMYWYQQKSSQAPKLLFHYYDKDFNNEADTPDNFQSRRPNTSFCFLDIRSPGLGDTAMYLCATRPTSADYEQYFGPGTRLTVT.

This clone showed up just a few times. This rearrangement joins TRBV18 to TRBJ1-4; D not certain. V was trimmed by 3 bases and J by 0 bases, leaving 5 bases between them. There are 14 residues in the CDR3. Germline CDR1 and CDR2: KGHSH and LQKENI. CDR3 region: CASSPLATNEKLFF. The CDR3, as DNA: TGTGCCAGCTCACCCCTTGCAACTAATGAAAAACTGTTTTTT.

This clone came up a few times. Additional DNA sequences in this sample encode the identical CDR3. This sequence joins TRBV9 and TRBJ2-5; weak D call: TRBD2 (6 bases). This CDR3 is built from 13 residues. The ends were cut back, 2 bases at V and 5 bases at J, with 10 bases in the middle. Germline loops: CDR1 SGDLS, CDR2 YYNGEE. The CDR3 nucleotides read TGTGCCAGCAGCGTCCGCGGAGGGGAGACCCAGTACTTC. Protein product: CASSVRGGETQYF.

This clone was observed a few times. The V and J genes are TRBV4-1 and TRBJ1-2, with a tentative D call TRBD1 (6 bases). The CDR3 runs 16 residues. V was cut by 0 bases and J by 2 bases, with 13 bases left in between. In germline, CDR1 is MGHRA, CDR2 YSYEKL. The CDR3 nucleotides are TGCGCCAGCAGCCAAGATCTTACAGGGCCCAACTATGGCTACACCTTC. As protein: CASSQDLTGPNYGYTF.

This clone was seen at least ten times. This chain links TRBV7-9 with TRBJ1-1; 8 bases fit TRBD1. CDR3 length: 16 residues. The germline gives CDR1 SEHNR, CDR2 FQNEAQ (reference sequence). Losses at the gene ends were 3 bases for V and 1 base for J; bases not matched to a gene: 7. As DNA, the CDR3 is TGTGCCAGCAGCTTGGCCCTAGGGACAGGGAACACTGAAGCTTTCTTT. Residues: CASSLALGTGNTEAFF. The full variable domain, completed using reference TRBV7-9 and TRBJ1-1, is DTGVSQNPRHKITKRGQNVTFRCDPISEHNRLYWYRQTLGQGPEFLTYFQNEAQLEKSRLLSDRFSAERPKGSFSTLEIQRTEQGDSAMYLCASSLALGTGNTEAFFGQGTRLTVV.

This clone was counted many times. The gene calls are TRBV4-2 and TRBJ1-1; 7 positions match TRBD1. Germline V gene lookup returns CDR1 LGHNA and CDR2 YNFKEQ. The V and J ends lost 1 base and 1 base, in that order; junction bases with no gene match: 6. This CDR3 is 16 amino acids long. CDR3 coding DNA: TGTGCCAGCAGCCAAGGCACCAGGGGGGCGAACACTGAAGCTTTCTTT. This translates into CASSQGTRGANTEAFF.

The chain couples TRBV5-1 to TRBJ2-4, with D perhaps TRBD1 (6 bases). The V and J ends lost 0 bases and 6 bases respectively, with 10 bases between them. CDR1 and CDR2 from the germline V gene are SGHRS and YFSETQ. This CDR3 contains 14 residues. In nucleotides, the CDR3 is TGCGCCAGCAGCTTGGTCGCAGGGGTAAACATTCAGTACTTC. Its protein product is CASSLVAGVNIQYF. The full variable domain, with the rest looked up from reference TRBV5-1 and TRBJ2-4, is KAGVTQTPRYLIKTRGQQVTLSCSPISGHRSVSWYQQTPGQGLQFLFEYFSETQRNKGNFPGRFSGRQFSNSRSEMNVSTLELGDSALYLCASSLVAGVNIQYFGAGTRLSVL.

This sequence joins TRBV6-5 and TRBJ2-5; 15 bases match TRBD2. The V segment lost 5 bases and the J segment 4 bases; nucleotides outside the gene matches: 2. Looked up from germline, CDR1 is MNHEY and CDR2 is SVGAGI. The CDR3 covers 15 residues. The chain's CDR3 is CASSMGLAGGETQYF. In DNA form, the CDR3 reads TGTGCCAGCAGTATGGGACTAGCGGGAGGAGAGACCCAGTACTTC.

In this sample, this clone turned up a few times. V and J are TRBV11-3 and TRBJ2-7; the D gene is possibly TRBD2 (5 bases). In germline, CDR1 is SGHNT, CDR2 YENEEA. There are 16 residues in the CDR3. The ends were cut back, 2 bases at V and 6 bases at J, with 20 bases in the middle. CDR3 sequence: CASSLRAGPPPFEQYF. The CDR3 DNA reads TGTGCCAGCAGCTTAAGGGCGGGCCCCCCCCCTTTCGAGCAGTACTTC. Based on the CDR3 plus reference TRBV11-3 and TRBJ2-7, the full variable domain is EAGVVQSPRYKIIEKKQPVAFWCNPISGHNTLYWYLQNLGQGPELLIRYENEEAVDDSQLPKDRFSAERLKGVDSTLKIQPAELGDSAVYLCASSLRAGPPPFEQYFGPGTRLTVT.

In its sample, this clone was seen a few times. In nucleotides, the CDR3 is TGTGCCAGCAGCGCGGGACAGCAATTTGCAACTAATGAAAAACTGTTTTTT. This encodes CASSAGQQFATNEKLFF. This chain joins TRBV9 and TRBJ1-4, with 7 bases that match TRBD1. V lost 3 bases and J lost 0; bases outside the gene matches: 8. There are 17 residues in the CDR3. The V gene's germline CDR1 is SGDLS and CDR2 YYNGEE.

The chain couples TRBV4-2 to TRBJ2-2; D not resolved. The CDR3 covers 15 residues. Looked up from germline, CDR1 is LGHNA and CDR2 is YNFKEQ. The germline V and J ends were trimmed by 0 bases and 0 bases, with 5 bases remaining between them. CDR3: CASSQDSTNTGELFF. CDR3 coding DNA: TGTGCCAGCAGCCAAGATTCTACGAACACCGGGGAGCTGTTTTTT.

This chain uses TRBV29-1 with TRBJ2-6, with D possibly being TRBD1 (6 bases). This CDR3 region has 18 residues. Trimming took 4 bases from V and 4 from J, leaving 23 bases between them. Germline V gives CDR1 SQVTM, CDR2 ANQGSEA. The CDR3 region has the DNA TGCAGCGTTGGCCAAGAGGACAGAGCAATTTTGGGGGCCAACGTCCTGACTTTC. This translates into CSVGQEDRAILGANVLTF.

This sequence joins TRBV7-9 and TRBJ1-4; D is unclear. This CDR3 contains 13 residues. Germline V lookup: CDR1 SEHNR, CDR2 FQNEAQ (reference sequence). The V gene lost 4 bases and the J gene lost 6 bases, with 9 bases spanning the gap. CDR3 sequence: CASSWRGDEKLFF. The CDR3 coding sequence is TGTGCCAGCAGCTGGCGAGGCGATGAAAAACTGTTTTTT.